The clone carrying this T cell receptor (beta chain) has just a few counts. Its cognate antigen is unknown. The entry originates in a study of identical twins. Every sampled donor was Caucasian and healthy. There are 15 residues in the CDR3. Trimming took 0 bases from V and 5 from J, leaving 11 bases between them. Germline V CDR1 and CDR2: SGHRS, YFSETQ. cDNA molecules carried unique molecular identifiers, and template switching added a universal primer site. TCRdb itself ran the 5' RACE reads through MiXCR, one entry per CDR3 protein. The sample lists 500,000 to 550,000 distinct CDR3 sequences, approximately 20% occurring once. Study-wide findings and caveats: Within twin pairs, the out-of-frame alpha sequences they shared showed excess low generation probability.

The sample was also reused in another study, on yellow fever vaccine responses in identical twins.

This TCR came from a woman between 18 and 29 years old in good health. The V gene is TRBV5-1, the J gene TRBJ2-2, with unresolved D. Sequencing used CD4+ T cells sorted from blood. The CDR3 DNA sequence: TGCGCCAGCAGCTTGGGCCCCTTCGGTACCGGGGAGCTGTTTTTT. It encodes CASSLGPFGTGELFF.